These T cell receptor beta chains were read from a single sample in a study of cytomegalovirus exposure and HLA in healthy donors. The repertoire was sequenced with immunoSEQ multiplex PCR; TCRdb's copy has only in-frame clones and lacks some. This table has some 170,000 clones, about three quarters appearing once. Material for sequencing was PBMCs. The receptors here all came from a man in his forties or fifties in good health and CMV-seropositive. Each CDR3 is given with its conserved first and last residue. A D gene is named only where the DNA matches it firmly. Not every row has a clone size; where given, it reads once, few, many or a size class.

size	J	V	D	CDR3	DNA
-	TRBJ1-5	TRBV19	TRBD1	CAGRDRGRENQPQHF	TGTGCCGGCCGGGACAGGGGGCGAGAGAATCAGCCCCAGCATTTT
-	TRBJ2-5	TRBV5-1	TRBD2	CASSLGTSGKEETQYF	TGCGCCAGCAGCCTCGGGACTAGCGGGAAAGAAGAGACCCAGTACTTC
-	TRBJ1-5	TRBV7-2	TRBD1	CASSLVGRQGESYQPQHF	TGTGCCAGCAGCTTAGTAGGACGACAGGGGGAATCATATCAGCCCCAGCATTTT
-	TRBJ2-1	TRBV2	-	CASSESLASYNEQFF	TGTGCCAGCAGTGAGTCTCTGGCCTCCTACAATGAGCAGTTCTTC
-	TRBJ1-1	TRBV7-3	-	CASSLTSVTEAFF	TGTGCCAGCAGCTTAACCTCGGTCACTGAAGCTTTCTTT
-	TRBJ2-7	TRBV11-2	TRBD2	CASSLGTSSIPYEQYF	TGTGCCAGCAGCTTAGGGACTAGCTCCATCCCCTACGAGCAGTACTTC
-	TRBJ2-3	TRBV2	TRBD2	CASSDSGLAGSDTQYF	TGTGCCAGCAGTGATTCGGGACTAGCGGGGTCAGATACGCAGTATTTT
-	TRBJ2-4	TRBV2	-	CASSDERVGKNSQYF	TGTGCCAGCAGTGACGAGAGGGTGGGCAAAAACAGTCAGTACTTC
-	TRBJ1-3	TRBV7-9	TRBD1	CASSRTGGPGNTIYF	TGTGCCAGCAGCCGTACAGGGGGGCCTGGAAACACCATATATTTT
-	TRBJ1-1	TRBV7-6	TRBD1	CASSPPTGSTEAFF	TGTGCCAGCAGCCCCCCGACAGGGTCGACTGAAGCTTTCTTT
once	TRBJ1-4	TRBV5-4	-	CASSNPGGPNEKLFF	TGTGCCAGCAGCAATCCGGGGGGACCTAATGAAAAACTGTTTTTT
few	TRBJ1-5	TRBV29-1	-	CSAGMGSNQPQHF	TGCAGCGCCGGGATGGGAAGCAATCAGCCCCAGCATTTT